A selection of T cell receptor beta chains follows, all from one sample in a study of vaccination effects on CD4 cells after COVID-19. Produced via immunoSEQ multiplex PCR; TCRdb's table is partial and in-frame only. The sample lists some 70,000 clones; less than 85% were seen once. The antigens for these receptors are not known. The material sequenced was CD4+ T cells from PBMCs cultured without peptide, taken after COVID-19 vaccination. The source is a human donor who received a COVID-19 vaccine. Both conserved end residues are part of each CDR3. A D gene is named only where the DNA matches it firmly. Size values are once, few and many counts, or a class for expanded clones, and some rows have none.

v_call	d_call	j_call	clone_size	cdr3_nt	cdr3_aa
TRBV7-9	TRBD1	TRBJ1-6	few	TGTGCCAGCAGCTTGAGGGGGCTGAATTCACCCCTCCACTTT	CASSLRGLNSPLHF
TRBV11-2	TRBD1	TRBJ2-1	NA	TGTGCCAGCAGCTTAGGGACAGGGGGTTACAATGAGCAGTTCTTC	CASSLGTGGYNEQFF
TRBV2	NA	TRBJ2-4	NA	TGTGCCAGCAGCCTCTCCTCGGCCAAAAACATTCAGTACTTC	CASSLSSAKNIQYF
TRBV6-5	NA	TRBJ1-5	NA	TGTGCCAGCAGTTTTACACTTAATCAGCCCCAGCATTTT	CASSFTLNQPQHF
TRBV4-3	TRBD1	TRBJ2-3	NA	TGCGCCAGCAGCCATCCCGGGACAGGGGGACTTACAGATACGCAGTATTTT	CASSHPGTGGLTDTQYF
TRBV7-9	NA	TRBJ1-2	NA	TGTGCCAGCAGCTTACATCAGGGCACTGGCTACACCTTC	CASSLHQGTGYTF
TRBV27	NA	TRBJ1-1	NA	TGTGCCAGCAGCCTCAGGGAGAACACTGAAGCTTTCTTT	CASSLRENTEAFF
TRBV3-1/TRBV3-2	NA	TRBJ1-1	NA	TGTGCCAGCAGTCACTCCACAGGGAGTACTGAAGCTTTCTTT	CASSHSTGSTEAFF
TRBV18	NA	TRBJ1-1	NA	TGTGCCAGCTCACCTGGTCAGGGGTACACTGAAGCTTTCTTT	CASSPGQGYTEAFF
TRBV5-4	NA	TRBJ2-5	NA	TGTGCCAGCAGCTTGCTTCTCTCGGAGACCCAGTACTTC	CASSLLLSETQYF
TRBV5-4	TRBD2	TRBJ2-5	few	TGTGCCAGTCGGCGTTTGGGGGAGGGGGAGACCCAGTACTTC	CASRRLGEGETQYF
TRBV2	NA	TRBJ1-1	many	TGTGCCAGCAGTGATCAGGGAATGAACACTGAAGCTTTCTTT	CASSDQGMNTEAFF
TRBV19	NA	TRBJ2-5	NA	TGTGCCAGTAGTATAAGTGTGACTCCAGGCGAGACCCAGTACTTC	CASSISVTPGETQYF
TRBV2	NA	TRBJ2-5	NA	TGTGCCAGCAGGCCGCCCCAAGAGACCCAGTACTTC	CASRPPQETQYF
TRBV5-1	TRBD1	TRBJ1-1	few	TGCGCCAGCAGCCCGACGACAGGGGAGAACACTGAAGCTTTCTTT	CASSPTTGENTEAFF
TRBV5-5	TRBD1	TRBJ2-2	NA	TGTGCCAGCAGCTTTGGGTTCAACAGGGGGCTAGACGGGGAGCTGTTTTTT	CASSFGFNRGLDGELFF
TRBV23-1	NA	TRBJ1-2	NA	TGCGCCAGCCTCAGAGGGTTTCAGACCAAATCTAGCGATGGCTACACCTTC	CASLRGFQTKSSDGYTF
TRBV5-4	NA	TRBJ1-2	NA	TGTGCCAGCAGCTTATGGGGGCTGAATGGCTACACCTTC	CASSLWGLNGYTF
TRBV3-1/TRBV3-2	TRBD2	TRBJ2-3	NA	TGTGCCAGCAGCCAAGGGAATTTGGCGGGGGGCCTTAGCACAGATACGCAGTATTTT	CASSQGNLAGGLSTDTQYF
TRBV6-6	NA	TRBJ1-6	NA	TGTGCCAGCAGTGCCACCGGGGCCGATTCACCCCTCCACTTT	CASSATGADSPLHF
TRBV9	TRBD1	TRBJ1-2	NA	TGTGCCAGCAGCGTAGTCAGGGGGAGGTTCACCTTC	CASSVVRGRFTF
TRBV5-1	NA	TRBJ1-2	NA	TGCGCCAGCAGCTTGACAGGGTCCGACTATGGCTACACCTTC	CASSLTGSDYGYTF
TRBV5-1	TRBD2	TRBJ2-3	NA	TGCGCCAGCAGCTACACCGGGACTAGCGGGTCCCGGGTCACAGATACGCAGTATTTT	CASSYTGTSGSRVTDTQYF
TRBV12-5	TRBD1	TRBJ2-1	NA	TGTGCTAGTGGTTTGGTACTTTGGACAGGGGGCTCGGCTTTATGGAATGAGCAGTTCTTC	CASGLVLWTGGSALWNEQFF
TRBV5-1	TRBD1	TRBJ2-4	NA	TGCGCCAGCAGCTCTTGGACAGGGGGTATGAACATTCAGTACTTC	CASSSWTGGMNIQYF
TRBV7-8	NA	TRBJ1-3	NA	TGTGCCAGCAGCCCGCGAATGTCGGTGGCCATATATTTT	CASSPRMSVAIYF
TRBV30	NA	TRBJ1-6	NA	TGTGCCTGGAGCCTGGGCCCTCAGGGACTCCACTTT	CAWSLGPQGLHF
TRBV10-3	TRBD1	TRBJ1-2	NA	TGTGCCATCAGCGAATTCAGGGACAGAGGGCCCTATGGCTACACCTTC	CAISEFRDRGPYGYTF
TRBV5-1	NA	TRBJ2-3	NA	TGCGCCAGCAGGAGCACTAGCACAGATACGCAGTATTTT	CASRSTSTDTQYF
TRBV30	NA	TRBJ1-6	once	TGTGCCTGGAGTGTCGGACAGATTAATTCACCCCTCCACTTT	CAWSVGQINSPLHF
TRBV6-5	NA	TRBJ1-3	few	TGTGCCAGCAGTCGTCAGGTTAACTCTGGAAACACCATATATTTT	CASSRQVNSGNTIYF
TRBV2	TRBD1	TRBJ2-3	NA	TGTGCCAGCAGTGAAATTGGGACAGCTGAATTCACAGATACGCAGTATTTT	CASSEIGTAEFTDTQYF
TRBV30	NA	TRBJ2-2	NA	TGTGCCTCGCTCCGACAGAACACCGGGGAGCTGTTTTTT	CASLRQNTGELFF
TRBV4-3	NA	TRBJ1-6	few	TGCGCCAGCAGCCAAGTAGGCCCCACATCATATAATTCACCCCTCCACTTT	CASSQVGPTSYNSPLHF
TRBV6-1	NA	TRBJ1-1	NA	TGTGCCAGCAGTGAGAGCAACACTGAAGCTTTCTTT	CASSESNTEAFF
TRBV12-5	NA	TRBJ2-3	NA	TGTGCTAGTGGTTTACATAGCACAGATACGCAGTATTTT	CASGLHSTDTQYF
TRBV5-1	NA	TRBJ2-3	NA	TGCGCCAGCAGCTTGGCAGCTAGTGGTCGCTCAGATACGCAGTATTTT	CASSLAASGRSDTQYF
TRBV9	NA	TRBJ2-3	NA	TGTGCCAGCAGCGTAGTTATGGGGGGAAGCACAGATACGCAGTATTTT	CASSVVMGGSTDTQYF
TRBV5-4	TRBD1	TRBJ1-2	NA	TGTGCCAGCAGCTTGGGGGGAACAGGGGGCGGCTACACCTTC	CASSLGGTGGGYTF
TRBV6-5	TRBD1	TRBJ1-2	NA	TGTGCCAGCAGTAGGTACAGGGGCTCAGACTATGGCTACACCTTC	CASSRYRGSDYGYTF
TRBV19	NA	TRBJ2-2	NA	TGTGCCAGTAGTATCATCCCCGGGGAGCTGTTTTTT	CASSIIPGELFF